This T cell receptor (beta chain) is from a study of monozygotic twins with inflammatory bowel disease. According to its frequency, this clonotype is medium-sized. The CDR3 sequence is 13 residues long. Germline V lookup: CDR1 MDHEN, CDR2 SYDVKM. UMIs bearing a 6-nucleotide sample barcode were added through template switching. Amplification used two nested PCRs: approximately 15 cycles, then 8 to 10 cycles, on TCRalpha/TCRbeta cDNA. TCRdb reprocessed the 5' RACE reads; each CDR3 protein has one entry and no DNA is given. This listing includes roughly 300,000 distinct CDR3 sequences. Sequencing used blood. This rearrangement joins TRBV28 to TRBJ1-2. The source of this sequence is a human donor with ulcerative colitis or Crohn's disease, or a healthy co-twin of an affected twin (not recorded which). CDR3 in amino acids: CASSFWYRDGYTF.